The clone carrying this T cell receptor (beta chain) was seen a handful of times. The antigen is not known. Expressed TCRB transcripts were sequenced after all isolated RNA was converted to cDNA. About 3.6 million reads was the average for naive, central memory and regulatory T cell samples. Sequencing was performed with immunoSEQ multiplex PCR; in TCRdb, only in-frame clones are kept and a portion is missing. This sample carries 500,000 to 850,000 clones, around 15% of them seen once, and the ten largest clones take around 0.04%. Germline V CDR1 and CDR2: SGDLS, YYNGEE. V was pared by 4 bases and J by 3 bases, with 13 bases between. The length of the CDR3 is 14 residues. The sample is drawn from a study of beta chain features in type 1 diabetes. General study results and limits: Lower insertion and higher deletion counts appeared at VDJ junctions in type 1 diabetes patients. A moderate, significant TCRB CDR3 shortening appeared in type 1 diabetes across four CD4+ subsets.

The V and J genes are TRBV9 and TRBJ1-1; D ambiguous. The source of this sequence is a young man with type 1 diabetes. The sample comprised naive CD4+ T cells from blood. The CDR3 here is CASSPHLEDTEAFF. CDR3 DNA sequence: TGTGCCAGCAGCCCCCACCTAGAGGACACTGAAGCTTTCTTT. Full variable domain (rest looked up from reference TRBV9 and TRBJ1-1): DSGVTQTPKHLITATGQRVTLRCSPRSGDLSVYWYQQSLDQGLQFLIQYYNGEERAKGNILERFSAQQFPDLHSELNLSSLELGDSALYFCASSPHLEDTEAFFGQGTRLTVV.